Described below is a single T cell receptor beta chain sequence and its context. The antigen is undetermined. These data originate in a study of T-cell memory formation after mild COVID-19. Across the study: TCR clusters were mostly donor specific.

Study-level results: Within pre-infection memory, some responding clones were found, suggesting cross-reactive memory joined.

There are 13 residues in the CDR3. V was pared by 5 bases and J by 5 bases, with 12 bases between. Germline loops: CDR1 KGHSH, CDR2 LQKENI. With constant-segment primers, 5'RACE yielded cDNA libraries of TCR alpha and TCR beta that carried sample barcodes and UMIs. Each CDR3 protein is one row after TCRdb ran MiXCR on the 5' RACE reads. This repertoire shows approximately 250,000 distinct CDR3 sequences, approximately 15% found once; its top ten account for roughly 21%. This receptor was taken from a man aged 18 to 35 who had mild COVID-19 (a few samples of this study predate the infection). Cell type and time point are not known. The genes are TRBV18 and TRBJ1-1, with unresolved D. The sequencing input was PBMCs or a T cell subset sorted from them (not recorded which). The CDR3 loop is CASSTGSGTEAFF. The CDR3 coding sequence is TGTGCCAGCTCAACGGGGTCGGGGACTGAAGCTTTCTTT.